Listed here are 25 T cell receptor beta chains from one sample, sequenced in a study of spatial heterogeneity in lung cancer. TCRdb recomputed calls from the 5' RACE reads with MiXCR, one row per CDR3 protein. The table has 3,200 or so distinct CDR3 sequences, under 3% seen once. The time point was: sample taken at primary tumor resection. The source was normal lung tissue next to the tumor, collected at surgery. The origin of the receptors is a female donor with early-stage non-small cell lung cancer.

This clonotype showed up many times. J is TRBJ1-3 and V is TRBV3-1; possibly TRBD1 for D (5 bases). Looked up from germline, CDR1 is LGHDT and CDR2 is YNNKEL (reference sequence). The V end was cut by 1 base, the J end by 4 bases, with 17 bases between. CDR3 size: 17 residues. The CDR3 spells CASSQGTLRQSGNTIYF. CDR3 DNA: TGTGCCAGCAGCCAAGGGACGCTACGACAGTCCGGAAACACCATATATTTT.

This clonotype is judged medium-sized. The chain employs TRBV5-1 and TRBJ2-5; the match to TRBD1 covers 7 bases. The J segment lost 2 bases and the V segment lost 0 bases, leaving 7 bases of the junction unmatched. Per germline, CDR1 SGHRS and CDR2 YFSETQ. The CDR3 loop spans 16 amino acids. The CDR3 bases are TGCGCCAGCAGCTTGGTTGGGACAGATATTCAAGAGACCCAGTACTTC. Residues: CASSLVGTDIQETQYF. Full variable domain (missing parts from reference TRBV5-1 and TRBJ2-5): KAGVTQTPRYLIKTRGQQVTLSCSPISGHRSVSWYQQTPGQGLQFLFEYFSETQRNKGNFPGRFSGRQFSNSRSEMNVSTLELGDSALYLCASSLVGTDIQETQYFGPGTRLLVL.

This clonotype ranks as medium-sized. The chain employs TRBV10-2 and TRBJ1-5; tentatively, D is TRBD1 (6 bases). CDR1 and CDR2 (germline): WSHSY, SAAADI. V was pared by 3 bases and J by 5 bases, with 11 bases between. This CDR3 has 14 amino acids. CDR3 region: CASSDRGGYQPQHF. The CDR3, as DNA: TGCGCCAGCAGTGACAGGGGAGGATATCAGCCCCAGCATTTT.

There are many counts of this clonotype. This chain uses TRBV5-5 with TRBJ1-4, with D unresolved. Germline CDR1 reads SGHKS; CDR2 reads YYEKEE (reference sequence). The germline V and J ends were trimmed by 1 base and 0 bases, with 7 bases remaining between them. The CDR3 sequence is 15 residues long. This chain's CDR3 is CASSLYPTTNEKLFF. CDR3 DNA sequence: TGTGCCAGCAGCTTGTACCCTACAACTAATGAAAAACTGTTTTTT.

By share of the sample, this clonotype is medium-sized. This rearrangement joins TRBV9 to TRBJ2-5; 12 nucleotides match TRBD1. The CDR3 contains 18 residues. J was trimmed by 2 bases and V by 2 bases; bases with no gene match: 10. Germline V gene data show CDR1 as SGDLS and CDR2 as YYNGEE. The CDR3 DNA sequence: TGTGCCAGCAGCGTGGACCCCGGGACAGGGGGCGCACAAGAGACCCAGTACTTC. Its protein product is CASSVDPGTGGAQETQYF.

This clonotype is judged medium-sized. This chain links TRBV7-9 with TRBJ2-6; TRBD1 or TRBD2 may be the D gene (6 bases each). The germline V gene encodes CDR1 SEHNR and CDR2 FQNEAQ (reference sequence). The CDR3 covers 16 residues. V was trimmed by 7 bases and J by 2 bases, leaving 15 bases between them. The CDR3 sequence: CASTRNGGPGANVLTF. The CDR3 nucleotides read TGTGCCAGCACCCGAAATGGGGGGCCTGGGGCCAACGTCCTGACTTTC. The full variable domain, with the rest looked up from reference TRBV7-9 and TRBJ2-6, is DTGVSQNPRHKITKRGQNVTFRCDPISEHNRLYWYRQTLGQGPEFLTYFQNEAQLEKSRLLSDRFSAERPKGSFSTLEIQRTEQGDSAMYLCASTRNGGPGANVLTFGAGSRLTVL.

This clonotype is categorized as medium-sized. This chain connects TRBV2 to TRBJ1-3; D is undetermined. This CDR3 region has 14 residues. Germline CDR1 SNHLY, CDR2 FYNNEI. Trimming took off 5 bases at V and 4 bases at J, with 12 bases between the two ends. In DNA form, the CDR3 reads TGTGCCAGCAGTTATGACCGAGCAGGAAACACCATATATTTT. Translated: CASSYDRAGNTIYF. The entire variable domain, with the rest obtained from reference TRBV2 and TRBJ1-3, is as follows: EPEVTQTPSHQVTQMGQEVILRCVPISNHLYFYWYRQILGQKVEFLVSFYNNEISEKSEIFDDQFSVERPDGSNFTLKIRSTKLEDSAMYFCASSYDRAGNTIYFGEGSWLTVV.

At least ten counts were recorded for this clonotype. This chain links TRBV12-3 or TRBV12-4 with TRBJ2-4; 7 positions agree with TRBD1. This CDR3 is 16 amino acids long. V lost 7 bases to trimming and J lost 5 bases; unmatched junction nucleotides: 14. The CDR3 loop is CASTIGRGPGQNIQYF. The CDR3 nucleotides are TGTGCCAGCACCATTGGAAGGGGGCCAGGCCAAAACATTCAGTACTTC.

This clonotype was seen at least ten times. The chain employs TRBV27 and TRBJ2-7; TRBD2 might be the D (6 bases). The V gene's germline CDR1 is MNHEY and CDR2 SMNVEV (reference sequence). This CDR3 has 15 amino acids. Between the trimmed V and J ends, which lost 8 bases and 1 base, there was a span of 18 bases. The CDR3 coding sequence is TGTGCCAGCCGTCGTTCGGGGGATTTGTCCTACGAGCAGTACTTC. This translates into CASRRSGDLSYEQYF.

The chain recombines TRBV27 with TRBJ2-1, with D perhaps being TRBD1 or TRBD2 (6 bases each). CDR1 is MNHEY and CDR2 is SMNVEV in the germline V gene (reference sequence). The CDR3 runs to 13 residues. The V end lost 5 bases, the J end lost 7 bases, and 12 bases lay between the germline ends. The CDR3 sequence is CASSQRGENEQFF. The CDR3 nucleotides are TGTGCCAGCAGTCAAAGGGGGGAGAATGAGCAGTTCTTC.

This clonotype was seen ten or more times. The chain is built from TRBV6-6 and TRBJ2-2; possible D gene TRBD1, 5 bases. V was shortened by 6 bases and J by 4 bases, with 6 bases between the two germline ends. Germline V lookup: CDR1 MNHNY, CDR2 SVGAGI (reference sequence). This CDR3 has 12 amino acids. CDR3 coding DNA: TGTGCCAGCAGACAGGCCACCGGGGAGCTGTTTTTT. Amino acids: CASRQATGELFF.

This clonotype is medium-sized by share. The J gene is TRBJ2-7, the V gene TRBV5-8, with a possible D match to TRBD1 (8 bases). The V end lost 0 bases, the J end lost 4 bases, and 14 bases lay between the germline ends. Germline CDR1 and CDR2: SGHTS and YDEGEE. The CDR3 contains 15 residues. The CDR3 spells CASSLGQGRGYEQYF. CDR3 nucleotide sequence: TGTGCCAGCAGCTTGGGACAGGGGAGGGGATACGAGCAGTACTTC.

This clonotype is termed medium-sized (0.01 to 0.1%). The rearrangement joins TRBV5-5 to TRBJ1-1, with TRBD1 matching over 7 bases. Trimming removed 4 bases from V and 0 bases from J; junction bases left unmatched: 3. CDR3 length: 14 residues. Germline CDR1 reads SGHKS; CDR2 reads YYEKEE (reference sequence). CDR3 coding DNA: TGTGCCAGCAGCCTAGGGACAGTGAACACTGAAGCTTTCTTT. Protein: CASSLGTVNTEAFF.

This clonotype turned up a few times. The gene calls are TRBV5-1 and TRBJ2-7, with 8 bases that match TRBD1. After removal of 4 bases from V and 2 bases from J, the junction contained 8 bases not matched to a gene. In germline, CDR1 is SGHRS, CDR2 YFSETQ. The CDR3 length is 15 residues. CDR3 in amino acids: CASSVDRGRAYEQYF. In DNA form, the CDR3 reads TGCGCCAGCAGCGTTGACAGGGGACGGGCCTACGAGCAGTACTTC.

This clonotype is labeled medium-sized (0.01 to 0.1%). The chain is built from TRBV2 and TRBJ1-4; D remains unclear. Germline CDR1 and CDR2: SNHLY and FYNNEI. The CDR3 spans 12 residues. V was shortened by 8 bases and J by 7 bases, with 11 bases between the two germline ends. CDR3 DNA: TGTGCCAGCCGAGCAGTCTTTGAAAAACTGTTTTTT. The encoded protein is CASRAVFEKLFF.

This clonotype was picked up many times. This chain connects TRBV18 to TRBJ2-1; 7 positions agree with TRBD2. The CDR3 is made up of 13 amino acids. Germline loops: CDR1 KGHSH, CDR2 LQKENI. J lost 8 bases, V lost 3 bases, and 4 bases had no gene match. Written as DNA, the CDR3 is TGTGCCAGCTCACCGCGGGGGATCGATGAGCAGTTCTTC. Its translation is CASSPRGIDEQFF.

There are many counts of this clonotype. V and J are TRBV18 and TRBJ2-6; D not resolved. Germline V gives CDR1 KGHSH, CDR2 LQKENI. Trimming removed 5 bases at V and 2 bases at J, with 7 bases between. The length of the CDR3 is 14 residues. In DNA, the CDR3 is TGTGCCAGCTCAAGAACTACTGGGGCCAACGTCCTGACTTTC. Translation gives CASSRTTGANVLTF. Based on the CDR3 plus reference TRBV18 and TRBJ2-6, the full variable domain is NAGVMQNPRHLVRRRGQEARLRCSPMKGHSHVYWYRQLPEEGLKFMVYLQKENIIDESGMPKERFSAEFPKEGPSILRIQQVVRGDSAAYFCASSRTTGANVLTFGAGSRLTVL.

By proportion, this clonotype is medium-sized. The chain couples TRBV2 to TRBJ2-5, with 7 bases fitting TRBD2. CDR1 and CDR2 (germline): SNHLY, FYNNEI. There are 13 residues in the CDR3. The V segment lost 9 bases and the J segment 0 bases; nucleotides outside the gene matches: 4. The CDR3 loop reads CASRGGYQETQYF. The CDR3 nucleotides are TGTGCCAGTCGCGGGGGTTACCAAGAGACCCAGTACTTC.

This chain links TRBV21-1 with TRBJ1-1; the table gives TRBD1 as D, unverified against the DNA. TRBV21-1 is a documented pseudogene. The CDR3 is 18 amino acids. The CDR3 bases are TGTGCCAGCAGCACAAAGGGGGGATATTGGACAGGTAACACTGAAGCTTTCTTT. This codes for CASSTKGGYWTGNTEAFF.

This clonotype showed up many times. The chain employs TRBV20-1 and TRBJ2-1, with D maybe TRBD2 (6 bases). The CDR3 loop spans 13 amino acids. Germline V lookup: CDR1 DFQATT, CDR2 SNEGSKA (reference sequence). Trimming cost V 0 bases and J 10 bases, with 13 bases left between them. The CDR3 here is CSARDLGLAEQFF. The DNA for the CDR3 is TGCAGTGCTAGAGATCTTGGGCTAGCGGAGCAGTTCTTC.

Sample share makes this clonotype medium-sized. The chain is built from TRBV5-6 and TRBJ2-6; D is possibly TRBD1 or TRBD2 (5 bases each). V was trimmed by 1 base and J by 3 bases, leaving 14 bases between them. CDR1 is SGHDT, CDR2 YYEEEE, per germline. This CDR3 region has 17 residues. CDR3 in amino acids: CASSLWGLWLGANVLTF. In DNA, the CDR3 is TGTGCCAGCAGCTTGTGGGGGTTGTGGCTTGGGGCCAACGTCCTGACTTTC.

This clonotype rates as medium-sized (0.01 to 0.1%). The chain is built from TRBV6-1 and TRBJ2-3; 9 bases are shared with TRBD2. This CDR3 region has 16 residues. Germline CDR1 and CDR2: MNHNS and SASEGT. The junction had 11 bases not matched to a gene; V was cut back by 6 bases and J by 4 bases. CDR3 sequence: CASSQSGGTGADTQYF. CDR3 coding DNA: TGTGCCAGCAGCCAAAGCGGGGGGACTGGGGCAGATACGCAGTATTTT.

This clonotype was recorded at least ten times. This chain links TRBV7-2 with TRBJ1-6; D perhaps matches TRBD1 (5 bases). Trimming pared 2 bases from V and 7 bases from J, leaving 12 bases between. Per germline, CDR1 SGHTA and CDR2 FQGNSA. CDR3 length equals 15 residues. CDR3 sequence (DNA): TGTGCCAGCAGCTTAAATAAGGGACCCAATTCACCCCTCCACTTT. Residues: CASSLNKGPNSPLHF.

There are many counts of this clonotype. The chain combines TRBV7-2 with TRBJ1-2; possible D gene TRBD1, 6 bases. The CDR3 has 15 amino acids. Germline CDR1 SGHTA, CDR2 FQGNSA. V lost 3 bases and J 2 bases, leaving 13 bases between the germline ends. As DNA, the CDR3 is TGTGCCAGCAGCTTTATTTCCCAGGGGAACTATGGCTACACCTTC. Amino acid sequence: CASSFISQGNYGYTF.

In this sample, this clonotype turned up many times. The chain employs TRBV10-2 and TRBJ2-5; 10 bases match TRBD2. The CDR3 length is 15 residues. Germline V gene data show CDR1 as WSHSY and CDR2 as SAAADI. The V gene end was trimmed by 9 bases and the J gene end by 5 bases; junction bases not matched to a gene: 12. The CDR3 loop reads CASDPVLAGRETQYF. Here the CDR3 DNA reads TGCGCCAGTGACCCTGTACTAGCGGGGAGGGAGACCCAGTACTTC.